This T cell receptor (beta chain) is from a study of cytomegalovirus exposure and HLA in healthy donors. Germline values: CDR1 SGHRS, CDR2 YFSETQ. The ends lost 3 bases at V and 1 base at J; junction bases unmatched: 4. The CDR3 extends over 15 amino acids. Amplification used 60 Vbeta primers and 13 Jbeta primers. Profiling relied on immunoSEQ multiplex PCR, and the TCRdb table lists in-frame clones only, not all of them. The profile shows more than 140,000 clones, roughly 74% of them singletons. Sequencing was performed on PBMCs. The receptor comes from a man aged 40-55 years in good health and CMV-seronegative. V is TRBV5-1 and J is TRBJ1-1; TRBD1 agrees at 9 bases. The CDR3 is CASSSQGAWNTEAFF. In DNA, the CDR3 is TGCGCCAGCAGCTCACAGGGGGCATGGAACACTGAAGCTTTCTTT.